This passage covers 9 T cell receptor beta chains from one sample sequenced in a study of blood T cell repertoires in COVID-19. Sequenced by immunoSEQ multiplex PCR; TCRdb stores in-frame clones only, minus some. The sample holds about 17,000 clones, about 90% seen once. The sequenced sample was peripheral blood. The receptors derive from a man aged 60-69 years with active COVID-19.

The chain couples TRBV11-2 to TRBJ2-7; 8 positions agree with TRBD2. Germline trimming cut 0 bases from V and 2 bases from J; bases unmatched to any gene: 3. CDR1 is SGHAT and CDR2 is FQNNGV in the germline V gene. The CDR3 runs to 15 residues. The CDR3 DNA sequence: TGTGCCAGCAGCTTAGATCGGGGGGGCGCCTACGAGCAGTACTTC. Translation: CASSLDRGGAYEQYF.

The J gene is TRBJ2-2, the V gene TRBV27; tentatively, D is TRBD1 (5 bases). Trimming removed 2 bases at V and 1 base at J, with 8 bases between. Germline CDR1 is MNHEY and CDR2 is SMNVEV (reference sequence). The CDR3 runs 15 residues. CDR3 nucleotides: TGTGCCAGCAGTTTACTGACAGAGAACACCGGGGAGCTGTTTTTT. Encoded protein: CASSLLTENTGELFF.

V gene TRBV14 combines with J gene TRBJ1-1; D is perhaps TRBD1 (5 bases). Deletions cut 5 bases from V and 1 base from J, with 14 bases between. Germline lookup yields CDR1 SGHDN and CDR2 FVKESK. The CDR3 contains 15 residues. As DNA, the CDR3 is TGTGCCAGCAGCAGCACTGCAGGGAAGAACACTGAAGCTTTCTTT. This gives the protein CASSSTAGKNTEAFF.

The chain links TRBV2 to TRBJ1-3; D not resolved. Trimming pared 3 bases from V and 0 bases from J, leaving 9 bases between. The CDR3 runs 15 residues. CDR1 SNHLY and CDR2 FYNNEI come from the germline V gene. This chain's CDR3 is CASSDLGHSGNTIYF. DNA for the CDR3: TGTGCCAGCAGTGATCTTGGGCACTCTGGAAACACCATATATTTT.

The CDR3 DNA is TGTGCCAGCAGCCAAGATGTTACAGTCTCTGGAAACACCATATATTTT. This translates into CASSQDVTVSGNTIYF. The chain is built from TRBV3-1 (or the pseudogene TRBV3-2) and TRBJ1-3; D remains ambiguous. The CDR3 extends over 16 amino acids. The V and J ends lost 0 bases and 0 bases respectively, with 9 bases between them. The V gene's germline CDR1 is LGHDT and CDR2 YNNKEL (reference sequence).

The CDR3 region has the DNA TGTGCCAGTAGTATCGCGGGGTCCTACAATGAGCAGTTCTTC. Its translation: CASSIAGSYNEQFF. J is TRBJ2-1 and V is TRBV19, with D maybe TRBD2 (6 bases). The CDR3 has 14 residues. From germline, CDR1 is LNHDA and CDR2 SQIVND (reference sequence). V lost 3 bases to trimming and J lost 1 base, with 7 bases between them.

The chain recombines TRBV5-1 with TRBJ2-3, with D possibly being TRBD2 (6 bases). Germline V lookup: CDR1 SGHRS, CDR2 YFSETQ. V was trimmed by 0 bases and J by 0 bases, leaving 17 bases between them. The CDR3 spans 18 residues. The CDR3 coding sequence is TGCGCCAGCAGCTTGGGGCGGGGCCGCACCCGTAGCACAGATACGCAGTATTTT. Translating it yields CASSLGRGRTRSTDTQYF.

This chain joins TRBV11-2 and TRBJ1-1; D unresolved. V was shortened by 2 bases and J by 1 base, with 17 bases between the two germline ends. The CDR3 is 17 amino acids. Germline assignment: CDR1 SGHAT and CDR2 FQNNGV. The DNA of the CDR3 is TGTGCCAGCAGCTTAACATCCGCGGTTGAGAGGAACACTGAAGCTTTCTTT. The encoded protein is CASSLTSAVERNTEAFF.

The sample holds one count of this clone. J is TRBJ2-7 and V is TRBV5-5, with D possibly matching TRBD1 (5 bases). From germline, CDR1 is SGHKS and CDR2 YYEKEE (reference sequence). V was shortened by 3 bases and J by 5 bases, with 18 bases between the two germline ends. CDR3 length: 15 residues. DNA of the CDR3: TGTGCCAGCAGCTCATACCAGGGTTTCGTTAACGAGCAGTACTTC. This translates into CASSSYQGFVNEQYF.